The rows below give T cell receptor beta chains drawn from one sample of a study of regulatory T cells in long-lasting Graves disease. TCRdb used MiXCR to reprocess the multiplex PCR reads, holding one entry per CDR3 protein. This table has a few hundred thousand distinct CDR3 sequences, roughly 23% appearing once. The sample in question was peripheral blood mononuclear cells (PBMCs), obtained when the disease was refractory, from a patient treated with antithyroid drugs. These receptors were collected from a woman in her thirties or forties with Graves disease. Both conserved end residues are part of each CDR3. The order of the fields is CDR3 protein, CDR3 DNA, D gene, V gene, clone size, CDR3 length, J gene. The D gene is left open where the match is weak. Some rows mark clone size as missing; the rest say once, few, many or name a class of expanded clone.

CDR3 protein: CASSSTTGAETQYF
CDR3 DNA: TGTGCCAGCAGTTCGACGACAGGGGCCGAGACCCAGTACTTC
D gene: TRBD1
V gene: TRBV28
clone size: once
CDR3 length: 14
J gene: TRBJ2-5

CDR3 protein: CSVVPDTEAFF
CDR3 DNA: TGCAGCGTTGTGCCGGACACTGAAGCTTTCTTT
D gene: NA
V gene: TRBV29-1
clone size: many
CDR3 length: 11
J gene: TRBJ1-1

CDR3 protein: CSASLTNYYEQYF
CDR3 DNA: TGCAGTGCTAGCCTGACTAACTACTACGAGCAGTACTTC
D gene: NA
V gene: TRBV20-1
clone size: many
CDR3 length: 13
J gene: TRBJ2-7

CDR3 protein: CSALFGTGGGYTF
CDR3 DNA: TGCAGTGCCCTATTCGGGACAGGAGGAGGCTACACCTTC
D gene: TRBD1
V gene: TRBV20-1
clone size: many
CDR3 length: 13
J gene: TRBJ1-2

CDR3 protein: CSARSGNTEAFF
CDR3 DNA: TGCAGTGCTAGGTCGGGGAACACTGAAGCTTTCTTT
D gene: NA
V gene: TRBV20-1
clone size: many
CDR3 length: 12
J gene: TRBJ1-1

CDR3 protein: CASRGRRNIQYF
CDR3 DNA: TGTGCCAGCAGGGGAAGGCGGAACATTCAGTACTTC
D gene: NA
V gene: TRBV11-2
clone size: many
CDR3 length: 12
J gene: TRBJ2-4

CDR3 protein: CATTKQQGTNTEAFF
CDR3 DNA: TGTGCCACCACGAAGCAACAGGGTACGAACACTGAAGCTTTCTTT
D gene: NA
V gene: TRBV18
clone size: NA
CDR3 length: 15
J gene: TRBJ1-1

CDR3 protein: CASSWTGYAGELFF
CDR3 DNA: TGTGCCAGTAGCTGGACAGGGTATGCCGGGGAGCTGTTTTTT
D gene: TRBD1
V gene: TRBV19
clone size: many
CDR3 length: 14
J gene: TRBJ2-2

CDR3 protein: CASSADRPKNIQYF
CDR3 DNA: TGTGCCAGCAGTGCGGACCGCCCCAAAAACATTCAGTACTTC
D gene: NA
V gene: TRBV28
clone size: many
CDR3 length: 14
J gene: TRBJ2-4

CDR3 protein: CASSMRRDSRSDTQYF
CDR3 DNA: TGCGCCAGCAGCATGAGACGGGACAGCCGATCGGATACGCAGTATTTT
D gene: TRBD1
V gene: TRBV11-2
clone size: once
CDR3 length: 16
J gene: TRBJ2-3

CDR3 protein: CASSLTRGINQPQHF
CDR3 DNA: TGTGCCAGCAGTTTAACCAGGGGCATCAATCAGCCCCAGCATTTT
D gene: NA
V gene: TRBV27
clone size: NA
CDR3 length: 15
J gene: TRBJ1-5

CDR3 protein: CASSLPGGSYEQYF
CDR3 DNA: TGTGCCAGCAGTCTACCGGGAGGCTCCTACGAGCAGTACTTC
D gene: TRBD2
V gene: TRBV2
clone size: many
CDR3 length: 14
J gene: TRBJ2-7

CDR3 protein: CSARALGQGYGYTF
CDR3 DNA: TGCAGTGCTAGAGCGTTGGGACAGGGATATGGCTACACCTTC
D gene: TRBD1
V gene: TRBV20-1
clone size: NA
CDR3 length: 14
J gene: TRBJ1-2

CDR3 protein: CATKLEGGTDTQYF
CDR3 DNA: TGTGCCACCAAACTGGAGGGCGGCACAGATACGCAGTATTTT
D gene: NA
V gene: TRBV27
clone size: NA
CDR3 length: 14
J gene: TRBJ2-3

CDR3 protein: CSAGTVDREKLFF
CDR3 DNA: TGCAGTGCTGGGACGGTCGACAGGGAAAAACTGTTTTTT
D gene: NA
V gene: TRBV20-1
clone size: many
CDR3 length: 13
J gene: TRBJ1-4

CDR3 protein: CSARGFPGTESRVGNTEAFF
CDR3 DNA: TGCAGTGCTAGAGGGTTTCCCGGGACAGAGTCAAGGGTGGGAAACACTGAAGCTTTCTTT
D gene: TRBD1
V gene: TRBV20-1
clone size: few
CDR3 length: 20
J gene: TRBJ1-1

CDR3 protein: CSVDTQGARGTFF
CDR3 DNA: TGCAGCGTTGATACACAGGGGGCCCGGGGAACTTTCTTT
D gene: TRBD1
V gene: TRBV29-1
clone size: many
CDR3 length: 13
J gene: TRBJ1-1